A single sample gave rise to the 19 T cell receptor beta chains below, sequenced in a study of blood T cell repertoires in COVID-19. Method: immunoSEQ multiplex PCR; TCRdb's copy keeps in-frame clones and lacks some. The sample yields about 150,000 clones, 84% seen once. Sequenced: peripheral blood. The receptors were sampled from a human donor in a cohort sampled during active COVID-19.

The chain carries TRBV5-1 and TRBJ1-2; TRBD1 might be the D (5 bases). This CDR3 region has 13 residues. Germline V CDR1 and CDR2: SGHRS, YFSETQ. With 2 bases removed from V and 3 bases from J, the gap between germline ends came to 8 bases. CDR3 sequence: CASSLGDYYGYTF. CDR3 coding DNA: TGCGCCAGCAGCTTAGGGGATTACTATGGCTACACCTTC.

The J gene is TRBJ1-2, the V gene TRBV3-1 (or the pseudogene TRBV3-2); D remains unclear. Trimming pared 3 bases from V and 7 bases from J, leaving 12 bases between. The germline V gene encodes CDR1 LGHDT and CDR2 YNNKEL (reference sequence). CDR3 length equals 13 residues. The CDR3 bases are TGTGCCAGCAGCCACAAGCCCGCCGGTGGCTACACCTTC. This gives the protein CASSHKPAGGYTF.

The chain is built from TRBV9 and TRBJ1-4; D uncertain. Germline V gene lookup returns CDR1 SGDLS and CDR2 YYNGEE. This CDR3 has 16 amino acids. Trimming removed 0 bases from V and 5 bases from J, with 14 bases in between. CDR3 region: CASSVGGVPVNEKLFF. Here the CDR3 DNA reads TGTGCCAGCAGCGTAGGAGGAGTTCCGGTAAATGAAAAACTGTTTTTT.

The CDR3 DNA reads TGTGCCTGGAGCGGGGGGACGGGAAGGATTGAGACCCAGTACTTC. Translating it yields CAWSGGTGRIETQYF. The rearrangement uses TRBV30 and TRBJ2-5, with TRBD2 matching over 7 bases. Looked up from germline, CDR1 is GTSNPN and CDR2 is SVGIG (reference sequence). The CDR3 runs to 15 residues. V lost 3 bases and J lost 5; bases outside the gene matches: 12.

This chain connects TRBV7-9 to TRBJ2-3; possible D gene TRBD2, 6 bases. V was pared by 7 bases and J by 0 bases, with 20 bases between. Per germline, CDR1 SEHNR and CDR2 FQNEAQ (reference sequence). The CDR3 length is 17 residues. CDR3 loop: CASTLRRGSGSTDTQYF. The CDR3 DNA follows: TGTGCCAGCACCCTCCGTCGAGGTAGCGGTAGCACAGATACGCAGTATTTT.

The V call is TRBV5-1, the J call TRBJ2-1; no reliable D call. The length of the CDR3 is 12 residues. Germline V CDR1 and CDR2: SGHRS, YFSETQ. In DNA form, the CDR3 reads TGCGCTCTCCGCGCGGCCTACAATGAGCAGTTCTTC. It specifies CALRAAYNEQFF.

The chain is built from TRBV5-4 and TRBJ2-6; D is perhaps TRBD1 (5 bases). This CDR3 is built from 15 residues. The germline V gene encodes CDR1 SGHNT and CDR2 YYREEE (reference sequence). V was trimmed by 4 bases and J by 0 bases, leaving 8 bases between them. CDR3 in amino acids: CASSRQHSGANVLTF. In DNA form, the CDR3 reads TGTGCCAGCAGCCGACAGCACTCTGGGGCCAACGTCCTGACTTTC.

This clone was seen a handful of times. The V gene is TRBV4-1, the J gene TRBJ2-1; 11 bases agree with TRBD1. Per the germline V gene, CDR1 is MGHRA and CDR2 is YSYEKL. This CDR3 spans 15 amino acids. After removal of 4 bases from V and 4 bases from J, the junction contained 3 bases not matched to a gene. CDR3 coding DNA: TGCGCCAGCAGCCGGACAGGGGGCGCGTACAATGAGCAGTTCTTC. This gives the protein CASSRTGGAYNEQFF.

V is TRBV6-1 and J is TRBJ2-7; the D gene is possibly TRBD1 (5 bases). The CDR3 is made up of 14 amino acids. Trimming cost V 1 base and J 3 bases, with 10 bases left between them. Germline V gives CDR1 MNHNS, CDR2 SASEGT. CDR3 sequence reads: CASSEETGHYEQYF. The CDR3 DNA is TGTGCCAGCAGTGAAGAAACAGGACACTACGAGCAGTACTTC.

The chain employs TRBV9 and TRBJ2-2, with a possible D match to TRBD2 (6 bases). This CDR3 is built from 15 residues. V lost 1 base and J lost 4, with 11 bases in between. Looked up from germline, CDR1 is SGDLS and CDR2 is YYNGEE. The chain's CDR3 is CASSVLQGGTGELFF. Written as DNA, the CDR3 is TGTGCCAGCAGCGTACTGCAGGGAGGCACCGGGGAGCTGTTTTTT.

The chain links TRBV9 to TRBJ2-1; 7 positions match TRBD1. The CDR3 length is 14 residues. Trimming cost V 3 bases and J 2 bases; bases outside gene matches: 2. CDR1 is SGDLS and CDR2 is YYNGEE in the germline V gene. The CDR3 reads CASSARGTYNEQFF. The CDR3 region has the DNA TGTGCCAGCAGCGCCAGGGGGACCTACAATGAGCAGTTCTTC.

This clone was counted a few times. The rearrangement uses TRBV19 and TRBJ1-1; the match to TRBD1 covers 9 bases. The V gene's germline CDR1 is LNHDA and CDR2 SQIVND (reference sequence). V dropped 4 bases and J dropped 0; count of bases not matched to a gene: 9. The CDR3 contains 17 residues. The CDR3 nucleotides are TGTGCCAGTAGTAAAGGCGGGACAGGGAACATGAACACTGAAGCTTTCTTT. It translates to CASSKGGTGNMNTEAFF.

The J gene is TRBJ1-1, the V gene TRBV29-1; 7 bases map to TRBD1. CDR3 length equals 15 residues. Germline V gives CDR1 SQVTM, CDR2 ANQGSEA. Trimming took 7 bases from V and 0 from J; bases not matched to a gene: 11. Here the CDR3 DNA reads TGCAGCGCTTTGGGTACACAGGGGATGAACACTGAAGCTTTCTTT. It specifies CSALGTQGMNTEAFF.

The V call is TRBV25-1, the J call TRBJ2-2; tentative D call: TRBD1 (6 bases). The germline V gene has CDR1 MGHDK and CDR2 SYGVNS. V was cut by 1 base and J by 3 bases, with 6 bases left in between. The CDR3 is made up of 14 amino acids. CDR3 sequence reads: CASSEWGHTGELFF. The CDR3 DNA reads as TGTGCCAGCAGTGAATGGGGGCACACCGGGGAGCTGTTTTTT. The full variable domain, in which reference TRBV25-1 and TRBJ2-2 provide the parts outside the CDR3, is EADIYQTPRYLVIGTGKKITLECSQTMGHDKMYWYQQDPGMELHLIHYSYGVNSTEKGDLSSESTVSRIRTEHFPLTLESARPSHTSQYLCASSEWGHTGELFFGEGSRLTVL.

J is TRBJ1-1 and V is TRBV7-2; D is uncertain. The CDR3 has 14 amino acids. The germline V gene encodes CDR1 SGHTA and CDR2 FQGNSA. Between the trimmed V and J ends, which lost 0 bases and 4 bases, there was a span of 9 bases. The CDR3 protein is CASSLASSGTEAFF. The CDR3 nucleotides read TGTGCCAGCAGCTTAGCTAGCTCGGGCACTGAAGCTTTCTTT.

The CDR3 loop reads CASSEPTGSYNEQFF. In DNA form, the CDR3 reads TGTGCCAGCAGTGAACCGACAGGCTCTTACAATGAGCAGTTCTTC. The chain has TRBV6-1 and TRBJ2-1, with D tentatively TRBD1 (6 bases). The V gene lost 2 bases and the J gene lost 4 bases, with 12 bases spanning the gap. CDR1 is MNHNS and CDR2 is SASEGT in the germline V gene. This CDR3 spans 15 amino acids.

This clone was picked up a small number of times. The CDR3 coding sequence is TGTGCCAGCAGTACCCAGGGGGCGAAAACTGAAGCTTTCTTT. This codes for CASSTQGAKTEAFF. V is TRBV27 and J is TRBJ1-1; 8 bases map to TRBD1. The CDR3 has 14 amino acids. CDR1 is MNHEY, CDR2 SMNVEV, per germline (reference sequence). V lost 5 bases to trimming and J lost 5 bases; unmatched junction nucleotides: 7.

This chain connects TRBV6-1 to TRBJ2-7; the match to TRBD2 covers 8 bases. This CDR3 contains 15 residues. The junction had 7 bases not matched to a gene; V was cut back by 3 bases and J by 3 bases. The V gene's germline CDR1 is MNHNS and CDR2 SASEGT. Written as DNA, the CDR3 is TGTGCCAGCAGTGAGTCGGACGGGGGGGGCTACGAGCAGTACTTC. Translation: CASSESDGGGYEQYF.

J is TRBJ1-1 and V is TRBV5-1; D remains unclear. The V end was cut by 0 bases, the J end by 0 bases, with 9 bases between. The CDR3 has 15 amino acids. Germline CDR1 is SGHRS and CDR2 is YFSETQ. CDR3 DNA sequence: TGCGCCAGCAGCTTGGTTAACAGATTGAACACTGAAGCTTTCTTT. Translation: CASSLVNRLNTEAFF.